This T cell receptor (beta chain) comes out of a study of glioma-infiltrating T cells. Study background: Some 1 million peripheral T cells were targeted at about 4.5- to 10-fold coverage. Whole-study results and caveats: A blood CDR3 motif signature was depleted in highly divergent patients. Tissue-blood divergence was below expectation in non-neoplastic patients, above in gliomas.

At least ten counts were recorded for this clonotype. Its antigen is unknown. Germline V gene data show CDR1 as SEHNR and CDR2 as FQNEAQ (reference sequence). Trimming cost V 4 bases and J 2 bases, with 12 bases left between them. The CDR3 has 15 amino acids. TCR alpha and beta CDR3 regions were amplified from RNA using iRepertoire nested multiplex PCR. Tissue mRNA or PBMC total RNA, 100-400 ng, went into one-step reverse transcription and amplification. TCRdb analysed the multiplex PCR reads with MiXCR anew, one entry per CDR3 protein. The sample has 300,000 to 400,000 distinct CDR3 sequences; 35% to 45% are singletons.

The chain is built from TRBV7-9 and TRBJ2-1; D gene uncertain. This TCR was sampled from a human donor with low-grade glioma or glioblastoma, undergoing nonglioma brain surgery, or in good health (not recorded which). Sequencing input: glioma tissue, nonneoplastic brain tissue, or PBMCs (not recorded which). The CDR3 is CASSSKGPAYNEQFF. CDR3 bases: TGTGCCAGCAGCTCAAAGGGCCCAGCCTACAATGAGCAGTTCTTC.